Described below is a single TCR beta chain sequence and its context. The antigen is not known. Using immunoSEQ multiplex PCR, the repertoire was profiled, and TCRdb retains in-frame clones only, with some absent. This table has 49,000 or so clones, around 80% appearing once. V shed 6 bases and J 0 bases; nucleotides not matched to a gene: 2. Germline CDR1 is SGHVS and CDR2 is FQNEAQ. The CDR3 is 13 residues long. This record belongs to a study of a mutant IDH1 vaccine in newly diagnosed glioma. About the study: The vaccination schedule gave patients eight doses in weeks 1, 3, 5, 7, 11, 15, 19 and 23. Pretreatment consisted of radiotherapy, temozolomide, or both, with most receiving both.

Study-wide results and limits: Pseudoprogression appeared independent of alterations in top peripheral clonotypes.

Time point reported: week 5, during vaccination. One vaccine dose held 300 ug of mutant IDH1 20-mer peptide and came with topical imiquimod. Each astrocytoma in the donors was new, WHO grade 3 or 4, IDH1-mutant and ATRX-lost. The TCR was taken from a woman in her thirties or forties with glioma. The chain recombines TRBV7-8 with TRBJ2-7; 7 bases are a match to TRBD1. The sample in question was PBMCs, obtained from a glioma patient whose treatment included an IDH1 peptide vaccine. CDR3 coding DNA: TGTGCCAGCAGGGGACAGAGCTCCTACGAGCAGTACTTC. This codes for CASRGQSSYEQYF.